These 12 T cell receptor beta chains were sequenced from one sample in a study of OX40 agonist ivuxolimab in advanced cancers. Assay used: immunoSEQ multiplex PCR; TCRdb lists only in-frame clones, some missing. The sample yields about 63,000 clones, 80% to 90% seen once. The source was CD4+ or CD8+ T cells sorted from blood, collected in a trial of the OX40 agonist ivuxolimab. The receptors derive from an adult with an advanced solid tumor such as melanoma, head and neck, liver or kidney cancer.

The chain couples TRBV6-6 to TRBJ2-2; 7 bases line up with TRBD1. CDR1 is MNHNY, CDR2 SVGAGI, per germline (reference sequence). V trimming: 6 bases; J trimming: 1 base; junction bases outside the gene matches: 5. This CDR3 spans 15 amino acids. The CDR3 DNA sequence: TGTGCCAGCAGAACCGGGACAGAGAACACCGGGGAGCTGTTTTTT. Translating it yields CASRTGTENTGELFF.

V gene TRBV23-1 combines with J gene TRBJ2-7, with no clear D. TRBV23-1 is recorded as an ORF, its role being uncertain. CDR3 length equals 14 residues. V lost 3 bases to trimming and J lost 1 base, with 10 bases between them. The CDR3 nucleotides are TGCGCCAGCAGTCACTCCTCGGATTCCTACGAGCAGTACTTC. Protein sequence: CASSHSSDSYEQYF.

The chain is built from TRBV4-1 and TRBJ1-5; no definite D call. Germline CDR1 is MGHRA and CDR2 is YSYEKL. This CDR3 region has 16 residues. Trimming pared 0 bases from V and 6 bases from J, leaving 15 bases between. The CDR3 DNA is TGCGCCAGCAGCCAAGATCAGAGCAGAATGGGTCAGCCCCAGCATTTT. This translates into CASSQDQSRMGQPQHF.

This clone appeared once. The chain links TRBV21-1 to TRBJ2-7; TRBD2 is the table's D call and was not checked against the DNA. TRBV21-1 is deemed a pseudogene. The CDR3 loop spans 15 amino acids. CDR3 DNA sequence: TGTGCCAGCAGCAAAGCGAATAGCGGGATATACGAGCAGTACTTC. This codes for CASSKANSGIYEQYF.

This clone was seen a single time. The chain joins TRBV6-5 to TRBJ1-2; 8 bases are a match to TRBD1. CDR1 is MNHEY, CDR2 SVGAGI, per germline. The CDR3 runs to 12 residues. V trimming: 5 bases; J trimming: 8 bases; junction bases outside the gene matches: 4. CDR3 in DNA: TGTGCCAGCAGTGGGGACAGGTTCGGCTACACCTTC. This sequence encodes CASSGDRFGYTF.

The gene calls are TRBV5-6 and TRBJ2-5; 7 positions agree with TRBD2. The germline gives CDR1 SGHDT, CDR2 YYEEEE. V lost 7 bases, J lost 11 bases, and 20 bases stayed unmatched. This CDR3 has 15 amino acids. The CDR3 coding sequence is TGTGCCAGCCGCTCAATAGGGGACTACCTCTCTGAGCAGTACTTC. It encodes CASRSIGDYLSEQYF.

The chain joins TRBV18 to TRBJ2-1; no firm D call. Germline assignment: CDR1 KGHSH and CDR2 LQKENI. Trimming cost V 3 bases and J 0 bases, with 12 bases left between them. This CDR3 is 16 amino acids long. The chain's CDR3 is CASSPEALSSYNEQFF. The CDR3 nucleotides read TGTGCCAGCTCACCCGAGGCTTTGAGCTCCTACAATGAGCAGTTCTTC.

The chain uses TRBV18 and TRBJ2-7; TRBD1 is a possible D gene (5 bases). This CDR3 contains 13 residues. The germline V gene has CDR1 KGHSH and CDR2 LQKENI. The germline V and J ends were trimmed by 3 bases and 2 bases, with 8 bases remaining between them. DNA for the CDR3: TGTGCCAGCTCACCCAAGGGGCCCTACGAGCAGTACTTC. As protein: CASSPKGPYEQYF.

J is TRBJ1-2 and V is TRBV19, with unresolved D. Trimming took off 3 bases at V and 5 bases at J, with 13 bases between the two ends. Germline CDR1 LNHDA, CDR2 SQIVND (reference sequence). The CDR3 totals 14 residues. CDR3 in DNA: TGTGCCAGTAGTATCGGAGTACTGGGTTATGGCTACACCTTC. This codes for CASSIGVLGYGYTF.

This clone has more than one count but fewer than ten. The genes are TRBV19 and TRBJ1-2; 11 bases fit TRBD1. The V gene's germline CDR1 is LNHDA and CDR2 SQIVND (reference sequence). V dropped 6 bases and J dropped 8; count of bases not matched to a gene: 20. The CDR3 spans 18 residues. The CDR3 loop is CASRGRGQGALGYGGYTF. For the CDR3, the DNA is TGTGCCAGTAGAGGAAGAGGACAGGGGGCTCTCGGCTACGGGGGCTACACCTTC. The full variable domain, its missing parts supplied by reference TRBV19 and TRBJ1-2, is DGGITQSPKYLFRKEGQNVTLSCEQNLNHDAMYWYRQDPGQGLRLIYYSQIVNDFQKGDIAEGYSVSREKKESFPLTVTSAQKNPTAFYLCASRGRGQGALGYGGYTFGSGTRLTVV.

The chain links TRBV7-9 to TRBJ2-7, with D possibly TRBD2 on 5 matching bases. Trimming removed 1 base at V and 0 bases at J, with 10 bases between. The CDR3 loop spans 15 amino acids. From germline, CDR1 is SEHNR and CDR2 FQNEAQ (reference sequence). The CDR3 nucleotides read TGTGCCAGCAGCTTAGGTCTGGGGAGCTCCTACGAGCAGTACTTC. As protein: CASSLGLGSSYEQYF.

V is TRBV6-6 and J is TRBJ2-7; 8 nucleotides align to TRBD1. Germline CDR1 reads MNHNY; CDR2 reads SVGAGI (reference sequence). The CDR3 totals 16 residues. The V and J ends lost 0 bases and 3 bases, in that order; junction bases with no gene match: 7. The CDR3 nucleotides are TGTGCCAGCAGTTACTCCGGACAGGGTTGGGACTACGAGCAGTACTTC. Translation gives CASSYSGQGWDYEQYF.